These T cell receptor beta chains were read from a single sample in a study of blood T cell repertoires in COVID-19. Profiled with immunoSEQ multiplex PCR; TCRdb holds only in-frame clones, not every one. The table records some 180,000 clones, about 88% of them present only once. The material sequenced was peripheral blood. The receptors here all came from a man aged 50 to 59 with COVID-19, enrolled during active disease. Each CDR3 is given with its conserved first and last residue. D genes are given only for firm matches. Where a row states a size, it is once, few, many or the class of an expanded clone; other rows omit it.

J	size	D	V	DNA	CDR3
TRBJ1-3	-	-	TRBV19	TGTGCCAGTAGTATAGGACAGCCGAGCTCTGGAAACACCATATATTTT	CASSIGQPSSGNTIYF
TRBJ1-5	-	TRBD1	TRBV11-2	TGTGCCAGCAGCTCGGGACAGGGATTTGGGCCCCAGCATTTT	CASSSGQGFGPQHF
TRBJ2-3	-	-	TRBV6-2/TRBV6-3	TGTGCCAGCAGTTCAGGGATTACTAGCACAGATACGCAGTATTTT	CASSSGITSTDTQYF
TRBJ1-4	-	-	TRBV6-5	TGTGCCAGCACCCGAAATCCAGCAACTAATGAAAAACTGTTTTTT	CASTRNPATNEKLFF
TRBJ2-7	-	TRBD1	TRBV5-1	TGCGCCAGCAGCTTAGCGACAGGGGGCACGTACGAGCAGTACTTC	CASSLATGGTYEQYF
TRBJ2-1	-	-	TRBV7-9	TGTGCCAGCAGCTCCGGGGTACGGGAGCGCTACAATGAGCAGTTCTTC	CASSSGVRERYNEQFF
TRBJ1-2	once	-	TRBV30	TGTGCCTGGAGCCTTGGCAGGGCTAACTATGGCTACACCTTC	CAWSLGRANYGYTF
TRBJ1-4	-	TRBD1	TRBV7-2	TGTGCCAGCAGTCTACCGGGACAGGGGGTCGTGGGAACTAATGAAAAACTGTTTTTT	CASSLPGQGVVGTNEKLFF
TRBJ2-7	once	TRBD1	TRBV5-6	TGTGCCAGCAGCTATCTTACAGGGGTCCCCTACGAGCAGTACTTC	CASSYLTGVPYEQYF
TRBJ1-1	few	-	TRBV5-6	TGTGCCAGCAGCTTGGGACTAAAGGGAGCTTTCTTT	CASSLGLKGAFF
TRBJ2-1	-	-	TRBV10-1	TGCGCCAGCAGTGCTAGCGCCTACAATGAGCAGTTCTTC	CASSASAYNEQFF
TRBJ2-2	-	-	TRBV27	TGTGCCAGCAGTCTTAGTCGGACCGGGGAGCTGTTTTTT	CASSLSRTGELFF
TRBJ2-7	once	-	TRBV6-5	TGTGCCAGCAGCCAGGGGTTCTCCTACGAGCAGTACTTC	CASSQGFSYEQYF
TRBJ1-1	-	TRBD1	TRBV29-1	TGCAGCGTTCCAGGGGGGAGGTCAGACACTGAAGCTTTCTTT	CSVPGGRSDTEAFF
TRBJ1-1	-	-	TRBV5-4	TGTGCCAGCAGCGGGGCGGTTGAAGCTTTCTTT	CASSGAVEAFF
TRBJ1-2	-	TRBD1	TRBV6-5	TGTGCCACAGGAGGGGGCGGCTATGGCTACACCTTC	CATGGGGYGYTF
TRBJ2-5	once	TRBD1	TRBV10-3	TGTGCCATCAGTGAGTCGGGGACAGGGTACCAAGAGACCCAGTACTTC	CAISESGTGYQETQYF
TRBJ2-1	-	TRBD2	TRBV5-4	TGTGCCAGCAGCCAGGGGGCTTTGGGACTAGCGGGAGCGAATGAGCAGTTCTTC	CASSQGALGLAGANEQFF
TRBJ2-6	-	-	TRBV19	TGTGCCAGTAGTAATCTTCTTGGAGGCTCTGGGGCCAACGTCCTGACTTTC	CASSNLLGGSGANVLTF
TRBJ2-5	once	TRBD1	TRBV28	TGTGCCAGCAGTCGGACAGGGGGCCCTCAAGAGACCCAGTACTTC	CASSRTGGPQETQYF
TRBJ1-1	-	-	TRBV30	TGTGCCTGGAGGAGAGCGGGCTACACTGAAGCTTTCTTT	CAWRRAGYTEAFF
TRBJ1-5	-	-	TRBV15	TGTGCCACGGGAGAGACATATAATAGCAATCAGCCCCAGCATTTT	CATGETYNSNQPQHF
TRBJ2-7	-	-	TRBV29-1	TGCAGCGTTGAAGATCGGGGAGGAGGACGGGACGAGCAGTACTTC	CSVEDRGGGRDEQYF
TRBJ2-4	-	-	TRBV19	TGTGCCAGTAGCAATCACAGGGTCAAAAACATTCAGTACTTC	CASSNHRVKNIQYF
TRBJ1-2	-	-	TRBV5-1	TGCGCCAGCAGCTTGGAGGGGACACCCGATTACACCTTC	CASSLEGTPDYTF
TRBJ1-5	-	-	TRBV7-9	TGTGCCAGCAGCTTAAGGGAGGGCAATCAGCCCCAGCATTTT	CASSLREGNQPQHF
TRBJ2-2	-	-	TRBV24-1	TGTGCCACCAGTGACGTATGGGAGAACGCCGGGGAGCTGTTTTTT	CATSDVWENAGELFF
TRBJ1-5	-	-	TRBV19	TGTGCCAGTACCGGAGGATGGGTTCAGCCCCAGCATTTT	CASTGGWVQPQHF
TRBJ1-1	-	-	TRBV4-3	TGCGCCAGCAGCCAGACAGGAGTCAACACTGAAGCTTTCTTT	CASSQTGVNTEAFF
TRBJ2-5	-	TRBD2	TRBV5-5	TGTGCCAGCAGCTTAAGCGGGAGCCCCCAAGAGACCCAGTACTTC	CASSLSGSPQETQYF
TRBJ2-1	-	TRBD2	TRBV19	TGTGCCAGTAGTAAGCGGGAGGGCCCCTACAATGAGCAGTTCTTC	CASSKREGPYNEQFF
TRBJ2-7	-	TRBD2	TRBV30	TGTGCCTGGAGTGTACAGCGGGGGTCCTACGAGCAGTACTTC	CAWSVQRGSYEQYF
TRBJ2-7	-	-	TRBV18	TGTGCCAGCTCACCCGTCCCCAGGGCGGCTTCAGGCGAGCAGTACTTC	CASSPVPRAASGEQYF
TRBJ2-5	-	-	TRBV5-1	TGCGCCAGCAGAGGGGTTTTTGGCCAAGAGACCCAGTACTTC	CASRGVFGQETQYF
TRBJ1-1	few	TRBD1	TRBV28	TGTGCCAGCATGAGGGACAGAGGTACTGAAGCTTTCTTT	CASMRDRGTEAFF
TRBJ2-2	-	-	TRBV7-2	TGTGCCAGCAGCTTAGCGATGCGGACAGCATCGAACACCGGGGAGCTGTTTTTT	CASSLAMRTASNTGELFF
TRBJ2-1	-	-	TRBV20-1	TGCAGTGGGGCGAGCAATGAGCAGTTCTTC	CSGASNEQFF
TRBJ1-4	-	-	TRBV9	TGTGCCAGCAGCCCTGGACAGACAACTAATGAAAAACTGTTTTTT	CASSPGQTTNEKLFF
TRBJ1-2	-	TRBD1	TRBV19	TGTGCCAGTAGTAGGGACAGAAACTATGGCTACACCTTC	CASSRDRNYGYTF
TRBJ1-2	-	-	TRBV28	TGTGCCAGCAGTTTAAAGACGGGGGAAACTAACTATGGCTACACCTTC	CASSLKTGETNYGYTF
TRBJ2-1	-	TRBD2	TRBV3-1/TRBV3-2	TGTGCCAGCAGCCAATCTTTGCTAGCGGACAATGAGCAGTTCTTC	CASSQSLLADNEQFF
TRBJ2-6	-	-	TRBV7-3	TGTGCCAGCAGCCCCGGTTCCGGGTTCGGGGCCAACGTCCTGACTTTC	CASSPGSGFGANVLTF
TRBJ2-7	-	TRBD1	TRBV7-9	TGTGCCAGCAGTCCCGGACAGGGGGCAAACGAGCAGTACTTC	CASSPGQGANEQYF
TRBJ2-3	-	TRBD2	TRBV20-1	TGCAGTGCTAGTTTTGACGGGAGGGCCGGTACGCAGTATTTT	CSASFDGRAGTQYF
TRBJ1-6	once	-	TRBV12-2	TGTGCAAGTCGCTCGCCGGACAGGGTTGAATCACCCCTCCACTTT	CASRSPDRVESPLHF
TRBJ2-7	-	-	TRBV13	TGTGCCAGCAGCCTGGCTTCTCACTACGAGCAGTACTTC	CASSLASHYEQYF
TRBJ2-3	once	TRBD1	TRBV7-2	TGTGCCAGCAGCTTATACAGGGGAGGCACAGATACGCAGTATTTT	CASSLYRGGTDTQYF
TRBJ2-7	-	-	TRBV10-3	TGTGCCATCAGCAAGACAGAGGCCTACGAGCAGTACTTC	CAISKTEAYEQYF
TRBJ2-3	-	TRBD1	TRBV10-1	TGCGCCAGCAGCCGGGACAGTAGTGTAAATACGCAGTATTTT	CASSRDSSVNTQYF
TRBJ1-4	few	-	TRBV6-5	TGTGCCAGCAGCTTCGGGAGGCAGGGCAGTGAAAAACTGTTTTTT	CASSFGRQGSEKLFF
TRBJ2-3	-	TRBD1	TRBV19	TGTGCCAGTAGTAGACACCCGGGACAGGGGAATCGTACGCAGTATTTT	CASSRHPGQGNRTQYF
TRBJ1-4	-	TRBD1	TRBV6-2/TRBV6-3	TGTGCCAGCAGTCGGACAGGTGAAAAACTGTTTTTT	CASSRTGEKLFF
TRBJ2-3	once	-	TRBV4-3	TGCGCCAGCAGAAGGGAAGCCCGGGACTTTACAGATACGCAGTATTTT	CASRREARDFTDTQYF
TRBJ2-3	-	TRBD1	TRBV5-1	TGCGCCAGCAGCCACCGGACAGGTGGAGATACGCAGTATTTT	CASSHRTGGDTQYF
TRBJ2-7	-	-	TRBV30	TGTGCCTGGAGGCTGAACAGGGACGAGCAGTACTTC	CAWRLNRDEQYF